Below, 31 T cell receptor beta chains from the same sample are listed, as sequenced in a study of T cell changes during pregnancy in multiple sclerosis. Assay: immunoSEQ multiplex PCR; the TCRdb copy retains only in-frame clones and omits some. The table includes about 22,000 clones, about 89% detected once. The specimen comprised CD4+ T cells from peripheral blood mononuclear cells, sampled in the third trimester of pregnancy. These TCRs come from a female donor in good health, enrolled as a control in a pregnancy study.

This clone was found once. The J gene is TRBJ2-1, the V gene TRBV19; possibly TRBD2 for D (6 bases). The CDR3 length is 13 residues. Trimming removed 5 bases from V and 7 bases from J, with 12 bases in between. CDR1 and CDR2 (germline): LNHDA, SQIVND (reference sequence). The CDR3 DNA sequence: TGTGCCAGTAGTTTCACTAGCAAGAATGAGCAGTTCTTC. Protein sequence: CASSFTSKNEQFF.

The rearrangement uses TRBV9 and TRBJ1-1; D call uncertain. V lost 4 bases and J lost 3, with 16 bases in between. CDR1 SGDLS and CDR2 YYNGEE come from the germline V gene. The CDR3 runs 15 residues. The DNA for the CDR3 is TGTGCCAGCAGCCCCTTAGGAGGACGGGACACTGAAGCTTTCTTT. Translated, it gives CASSPLGGRDTEAFF.

This clone was recorded once. This chain joins TRBV2 and TRBJ2-5; 11 bases fit TRBD2. The CDR3 length is 17 residues. Germline lookup yields CDR1 SNHLY and CDR2 FYNNEI. The V and J ends lost 5 bases and 1 base, in that order; junction bases with no gene match: 9. The CDR3 is CASSRTIAGGGQETQYF. The CDR3 nucleotides are TGTGCCAGCAGTAGAACTATAGCGGGGGGGGGCCAAGAGACCCAGTACTTC.

The chain's CDR3 is CASSAGGTSGRRTDTQYF. In DNA, the CDR3 is TGTGCCAGCAGCGCCGGGGGGACTAGCGGGAGGAGGACAGATACGCAGTATTTT. The chain carries TRBV28 and TRBJ2-3, with 15 bases matching TRBD2. With V trimmed by 6 bases and J by 3 bases, 10 bases remained unmatched. The CDR3 has 18 residues. The V gene's germline CDR1 is MDHEN and CDR2 SYDVKM.

This chain links TRBV28 with TRBJ1-4, with D perhaps matching TRBD1 (5 bases). CDR1 is MDHEN and CDR2 is SYDVKM in the germline V gene. This CDR3 has 14 residues. V was cut by 3 bases and J by 6 bases, with 11 bases left in between. The CDR3 spells CASSFDSGDEKLFF. The CDR3 DNA reads TGTGCCAGCAGTTTTGACAGCGGGGATGAAAAACTGTTTTTT. The entire variable domain, with the rest obtained from reference TRBV28 and TRBJ1-4, is as follows: DVKVTQSSRYLVKRTGEKVFLECVQDMDHENMFWYRQDPGLGLRLIYFSYDVKMKEKGDIPEGYSVSREKKERFSLILESASTNQTSMYLCASSFDSGDEKLFFGSGTQLSVL.

The chain couples TRBV19 to TRBJ1-6; 7 bases fit TRBD1. Per germline, CDR1 LNHDA and CDR2 SQIVND (reference sequence). After removal of 5 bases from V and 10 bases from J, the junction contained 5 bases not matched to a gene. The length of the CDR3 is 13 residues. The CDR3 bases are TGTGCCAGTAGTGACAGGGAAAGGTCACCCCTCCACTTT. Translation gives CASSDRERSPLHF.

This chain joins TRBV6-6 and TRBJ2-2, with D tentatively TRBD2 (6 bases). CDR1 and CDR2 from the germline V gene are MNHNY and SVGAGI (reference sequence). The CDR3 totals 13 residues. V was shortened by 4 bases and J by 7 bases, with 10 bases between the two germline ends. The CDR3 region is CASSSAGNGELFF. The CDR3 DNA follows: TGTGCCAGCAGTTCTGCGGGGAACGGGGAGCTGTTTTTT.

The chain couples TRBV2 to TRBJ1-5, with D tentatively TRBD1 (6 bases). Germline loops: CDR1 SNHLY, CDR2 FYNNEI. CDR3 length equals 17 residues. Trimming pared 6 bases from V and 4 bases from J, leaving 22 bases between. The CDR3 DNA follows: TGTGCCAGCAGAGAGGGGGGGAGAGGAGGGGGGAATCAGCCCCAGCATTTT. This translates into CASREGGRGGGNQPQHF.

This clone is termed medium-sized. The CDR3 sequence is CASSHDGRDRGPSPLHF. CDR3 nucleotide sequence: TGCGCCAGCAGCCACGACGGGAGGGACAGGGGACCTTCACCCCTCCACTTT. The rearrangement joins TRBV4-1 to TRBJ1-6, with 10 bases that match TRBD1. Germline V gene sequence: CDR1 MGHRA, CDR2 YSYEKL. The ends lost 3 bases at V and 9 bases at J; junction bases unmatched: 11. The CDR3 runs 17 residues.

The gene calls are TRBV5-6 and TRBJ1-6; 7 positions agree with TRBD1. CDR3 length equals 14 residues. The germline V gene encodes CDR1 SGHDT and CDR2 YYEEEE. V dropped 2 bases and J dropped 8; count of bases not matched to a gene: 4. CDR3 in DNA: TGTGCCAGCAGCTTAGTAGGGGGCGATTCACCCCTCCACTTT. It yields the protein CASSLVGGDSPLHF. The whole variable domain, remainder taken from reference TRBV5-6 and TRBJ1-6, is DAGVTQSPTHLIKTRGQQVTLRCSPKSGHDTVSWYQQALGQGPQFIFQYYEEEERQRGNFPDRFSGHQFPNYSSELNVNALLLGDSALYLCASSLVGGDSPLHFGNGTRLTVT.

This chain uses TRBV6-5 with TRBJ1-4; 7 bases match TRBD1. This CDR3 region has 14 residues. The V gene's germline CDR1 is MNHEY and CDR2 SVGAGI. Unmatched junction bases numbered 6, after V lost 6 bases and J lost 5 bases. The CDR3 sequence is CASRAGTVNEKLFF. The CDR3 DNA is TGTGCCAGCAGAGCCGGGACAGTCAATGAAAAACTGTTTTTT.

This clone was recorded a few times. The chain is built from TRBV28 and TRBJ2-2; 7 nucleotides align to TRBD1. V lost 5 bases to trimming and J lost 8 bases; unmatched junction nucleotides: 5. The length of the CDR3 is 13 residues. Germline V gene lookup returns CDR1 MDHEN and CDR2 SYDVKM. For the CDR3, the DNA is TGTGCCAGCAGTCCAGACAGGGTAGGGGAGCTGTTTTTT. Its protein is CASSPDRVGELFF.

This sequence joins TRBV12-5 and TRBJ2-7, with 8 nucleotides matching TRBD1. Germline V lookup: CDR1 LGHNT, CDR2 FRNRAP. This CDR3 region has 14 residues. Losses at the gene ends were 2 bases for V and 6 bases for J; bases not matched to a gene: 6. CDR3 residues: CASGLSTGVGEQYF. The CDR3 bases are TGTGCTAGTGGTTTGTCGACAGGGGTAGGCGAGCAGTACTTC.

The rearrangement uses TRBV4-2 and TRBJ2-5, with a weak D call TRBD1 (6 bases). The CDR3 is made up of 13 amino acids. Trimming shortened V by 4 bases and J by 7 bases, and 13 bases separated the two germline ends. Germline lookup yields CDR1 LGHNA and CDR2 YNFKEQ. The CDR3: CASSPRQDGTQYF. In DNA form, the CDR3 reads TGTGCCAGCAGCCCTCGACAGGACGGGACCCAGTACTTC.

On this clone: At one boundary the junction diverges from the germline segment, which might be a read error. The chain links TRBV20-1 to TRBJ1-1; TRBD1 matches 8 bases. This CDR3 has 9 residues. CDR1 is DFQATT and CDR2 is SNEGSKA in the germline V gene (reference sequence). CDR3 amino acids: CSARDQGAF. The CDR3 nucleotides read TGCAGTGCTAGAGATCAGGGGGCCTTT.

The CDR3: CASSLGQGGGTTEAFF. CDR3 DNA: TGCGCCAGCAGCTTGGGACAGGGGGGAGGAACGACTGAAGCTTTCTTT. The rearrangement links TRBV5-1 to TRBJ1-1, with 9 bases matching TRBD1. The junction had 8 bases not matched to a gene; V was cut back by 0 bases and J by 5 bases. CDR3 length: 16 residues. Germline V gives CDR1 SGHRS, CDR2 YFSETQ.

The CDR3 here is CASSEVPGQGLVQYF. The CDR3 DNA sequence: TGTGCCAGCAGTGAAGTCCCGGGACAGGGGTTAGTGCAGTACTTC. V and J are TRBV6-1 and TRBJ2-7; 10 bases fit TRBD1. CDR3 length equals 15 residues. V lost 1 base, J lost 9 bases, and 9 bases stayed unmatched. Germline assignment: CDR1 MNHNS and CDR2 SASEGT.

The chain carries TRBV5-1 and TRBJ2-1; TRBD2 agrees at 16 bases. CDR3 length: 19 residues. Trimming removed 0 bases from V and 8 bases from J; junction bases left unmatched: 11. The germline CDR1 and CDR2 sequences are SGHRS and YFSETQ. The chain's CDR3 is CASSLDGTSGREGLDEQFF. The CDR3, as DNA: TGCGCCAGCAGCTTGGACGGGACTAGCGGGAGGGAGGGCCTCGATGAGCAGTTCTTC. The full variable domain, in which reference TRBV5-1 and TRBJ2-1 provide the parts outside the CDR3, is KAGVTQTPRYLIKTRGQQVTLSCSPISGHRSVSWYQQTPGQGLQFLFEYFSETQRNKGNFPGRFSGRQFSNSRSEMNVSTLELGDSALYLCASSLDGTSGREGLDEQFFGPGTRLTVL.

The chain joins TRBV4-2 to TRBJ1-2; TRBD1 matches 7 bases. The V segment lost 4 bases and the J segment 3 bases; nucleotides outside the gene matches: 5. CDR3 size: 14 residues. The germline V gene has CDR1 LGHNA and CDR2 YNFKEQ. DNA of the CDR3: TGTGCCAGCAGCCCCAAAGGACAGGACTATGGCTACACCTTC. Its protein product is CASSPKGQDYGYTF.

This chain links TRBV19 with TRBJ2-5, with 9 bases that match TRBD2. V lost 5 bases, J lost 4 bases, and 11 bases stayed unmatched. Germline CDR1 and CDR2: LNHDA and SQIVND (reference sequence). There are 16 residues in the CDR3. This chain's CDR3 is CASSRFSGGTGETQYF. DNA for the CDR3: TGTGCCAGTAGTCGCTTTAGCGGGGGCACGGGAGAGACCCAGTACTTC.

V is TRBV10-2 and J is TRBJ2-7; D is perhaps TRBD1 (6 bases). There are 16 residues in the CDR3. V gave up 2 bases and J gave up 0 bases, with 14 bases separating them. CDR1 WSHSY and CDR2 SAAADI come from the germline V gene. The CDR3 coding sequence is TGCGCCAGCAGTGAGCCTGGGGACACCCACTCCTACGAGCAGTACTTC. Encoded protein: CASSEPGDTHSYEQYF.

On this clone: A read error may produce the germline difference seen at one junction end. V is TRBV6-6 and J is TRBJ1-3; the D is unclear. Per the germline V gene, CDR1 is MNHNY and CDR2 is SVGAGI (reference sequence). This CDR3 has 15 residues. CDR3 amino acids: CASSSRQREGNAIYF. The CDR3 DNA reads TGTGCCAGCAGTTCCCGACAAAGAGAAGGAAACGCCATATATTTT.

The chain links TRBV30 to TRBJ1-5; perhaps TRBD1 as D (6 bases). The length of the CDR3 is 15 residues. The V gene lost 5 bases and the J gene lost 3 bases, with 17 bases spanning the gap. CDR1 is GTSNPN, CDR2 SVGIG, per germline (reference sequence). The CDR3, as DNA: TGTGCCTGGTCCTCAGGGGAGGGGTACAATCAGCCCCAGCATTTT. Its protein product is CAWSSGEGYNQPQHF.

This chain links TRBV5-1 with TRBJ2-3, with 11 bases fitting TRBD2. The germline V gene encodes CDR1 SGHRS and CDR2 YFSETQ. The CDR3 sequence is 17 residues long. V dropped 0 bases and J dropped 8; count of bases not matched to a gene: 11. CDR3 amino acids: CASSLDLLAGVQSTQYF. CDR3 DNA: TGCGCCAGCAGCTTGGACCTACTAGCGGGGGTCCAATCTACGCAGTATTTT.

The CDR3 protein is CASSWQGYEQYF. The CDR3 DNA sequence: TGTGCCAGCAGCTGGCAGGGCTACGAGCAGTACTTC. This sequence joins TRBV7-2 and TRBJ2-7; D perhaps matches TRBD1 (5 bases). The length of the CDR3 is 12 residues. V lost 4 bases and J lost 3, with 7 bases in between. CDR1 and CDR2 (germline): SGHTA, FQGNSA.

The chain combines TRBV11-1 with TRBJ1-1, with TRBD1 matching 8 bases. V shed 2 bases and J 0 bases; nucleotides not matched to a gene: 11. CDR1 SGHAT and CDR2 FQDESV come from the germline V gene (reference sequence). The CDR3 has 18 amino acids. The CDR3 region is CASSLIGQGARMNTEAFF. The CDR3 DNA is TGTGCCAGCAGCTTAATTGGGCAGGGGGCGCGAATGAACACTGAAGCTTTCTTT.

V and J are TRBV7-2 and TRBJ2-7, with 12 bases matching TRBD1. The CDR3 covers 15 residues. V shed 5 bases, J shed 6 bases, and the junction held 8 bases outside the gene matches. Germline V lookup: CDR1 SGHTA, CDR2 FQGNSA. The CDR3 bases are TGTGCCAGCAGCAGCTCCCGGGACAGGGGGCGCGAGCAGTACTTC. This encodes CASSSSRDRGREQYF.

The chain carries TRBV27 and TRBJ2-3; 11 bases line up with TRBD2. The CDR3 has 16 amino acids. The V gene's germline CDR1 is MNHEY and CDR2 SMNVEV (reference sequence). V lost 3 bases, J lost 4 bases, and 6 bases stayed unmatched. In DNA form, the CDR3 reads TGTGCCAGCAGTTTTCTACTAGCGGGAGTTGCAGATACGCAGTATTTT. Its protein product is CASSFLLAGVADTQYF.

This chain joins TRBV28 and TRBJ1-1, with D maybe TRBD1 (5 bases). V was shortened by 4 bases and J by 0 bases, with 9 bases between the two germline ends. CDR1 is MDHEN and CDR2 is SYDVKM in the germline V gene. The CDR3 length is 14 residues. The CDR3 sequence: CASSSTGLNTEAFF. The CDR3 DNA reads TGTGCCAGCAGTTCAACAGGTCTGAACACTGAAGCTTTCTTT.

V is TRBV9 and J is TRBJ1-5; D not resolved. V gave up 0 bases and J gave up 7 bases, with 8 bases separating them. From germline, CDR1 is SGDLS and CDR2 YYNGEE. The CDR3 totals 13 residues. Here the CDR3 reads CASSVDLGQPQHF. Here the CDR3 DNA reads TGTGCCAGCAGCGTAGATCTTGGCCAGCCCCAGCATTTT. Looking up the rest from reference TRBV9 and TRBJ1-5 gives the full variable domain: DSGVTQTPKHLITATGQRVTLRCSPRSGDLSVYWYQQSLDQGLQFLIQYYNGEERAKGNILERFSAQQFPDLHSELNLSSLELGDSALYFCASSVDLGQPQHFGDGTRLSIL.

The J gene is TRBJ1-3, the V gene TRBV7-2, with 7 nucleotides matching TRBD1. CDR1 and CDR2 (germline): SGHTA, FQGNSA. V lost 1 base to trimming and J lost 2 bases; unmatched junction nucleotides: 5. The CDR3 loop spans 16 amino acids. The CDR3 DNA follows: TGTGCCAGCAGCTTAGAAGCAGGGGGAGCTGGAAACACCATATATTTT. It codes for CASSLEAGGAGNTIYF.